Listed here are 6 T cell receptor beta chains from one sample, sequenced in a study of CD8+CD57+ T cells in acquired aplastic anemia. According to the study, genomic DNA was the template for TCR beta VDJ and CDR3 profiling. TCRdb analysed the reads with MiXCR anew, one entry per CDR3 protein. The sample records around 500,000 distinct CDR3 sequences, roughly 34% being singletons. For sequencing, patients were chosen who had shown expansion of CD8+CD57+ cells by flow cytometry. The sequenced material came from sorted CD4+, CD8+, or CD8+CD57+ T cells (not recorded which) from PBMCs. Every receptor here comes from a human donor with aplastic anemia.

This chain uses TRBV5-1 with TRBJ1-1; D gene ambiguous. The CDR3 sequence is 14 residues long. V was shortened by 3 bases and J by 1 base, with 10 bases between the two germline ends. CDR1 is SGHRS and CDR2 is YFSETQ in the germline V gene. The CDR3 region is CASSYLDGNTEAFF. In DNA form, the CDR3 reads TGCGCCAGCAGCTATTTGGACGGGAACACTGAAGCTTTCTTT.

The table lists this clonotype with many counts. The chain is built from TRBV29-1 and TRBJ1-1; D gene ambiguous. CDR3 size: 13 residues. V lost 3 bases, J lost 4 bases, and 12 bases lay in between. In germline, CDR1 is SQVTM, CDR2 ANQGSEA. The CDR3 region has the DNA TGCAGCGTTGACAAGGGAAAGAGCACTGAAGCTTTCTTT. Encoded protein: CSVDKGKSTEAFF.

In this sample, this clonotype turned up a few times. This sequence joins TRBV5-6 and TRBJ1-2; 8 bases are a match to TRBD1. Germline V gene sequence: CDR1 SGHDT, CDR2 YYEEEE. The ends lost 0 bases at V and 6 bases at J; junction bases unmatched: 7. This CDR3 has 15 residues. CDR3 DNA: TGTGCCAGCAGCTTGGTGGGCGGACAGGGTCATGGCTACACCTTC. It is translated as CASSLVGGQGHGYTF.

This rearrangement joins TRBV11-2 to TRBJ1-4; 10 positions match TRBD1. Trimming cost V 0 bases and J 8 bases; bases outside gene matches: 18. There are 20 residues in the CDR3. Germline CDR1 reads SGHAT; CDR2 reads FQNNGV. CDR3 bases: TGTGCCAGCAGCTTAGATACAAGGTCGGACAGGGGGAATGGAAAGGAAAAACTGTTTTTT. Protein sequence: CASSLDTRSDRGNGKEKLFF.

This clonotype was found many times. This chain uses TRBV7-2 with TRBJ2-7; no definite D call. The ends were cut back, 5 bases at V and 1 base at J, with 12 bases in the middle. This CDR3 has 14 amino acids. Germline V gives CDR1 SGHTA, CDR2 FQGNSA. The CDR3 is CASSQTGSSYEQYF. CDR3 nucleotide sequence: TGTGCCAGCAGCCAAACGGGTTCATCCTACGAGCAGTACTTC.

The chain recombines TRBV5-1 with TRBJ1-2; possible D gene TRBD1, 5 bases. Germline V lookup: CDR1 SGHRS, CDR2 YFSETQ. The CDR3 is 13 amino acids. Deletions cut 1 base from V and 8 bases from J, with 12 bases between. The CDR3, as DNA: TGCGCCAGCAGCTTGTATTACGGGGACGGCTACACCTTC. It is translated as CASSLYYGDGYTF.